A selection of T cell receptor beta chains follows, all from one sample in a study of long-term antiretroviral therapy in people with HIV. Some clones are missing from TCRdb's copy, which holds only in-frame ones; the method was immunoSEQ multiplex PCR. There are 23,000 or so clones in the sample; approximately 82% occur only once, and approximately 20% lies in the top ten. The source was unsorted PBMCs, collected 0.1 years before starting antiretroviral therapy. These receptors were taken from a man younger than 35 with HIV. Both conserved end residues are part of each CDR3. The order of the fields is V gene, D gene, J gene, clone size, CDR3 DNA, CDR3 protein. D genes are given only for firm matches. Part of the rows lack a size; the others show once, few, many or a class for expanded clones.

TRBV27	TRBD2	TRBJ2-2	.	TGTGCCAGCAGTTTTATAGCGGGAGAGAAAGCGAACACCGGGGAGCTGTTTTTT	CASSFIAGEKANTGELFF
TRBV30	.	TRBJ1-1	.	TGTGCCTGGAGTGTATCCCCGGGTGAAGCTTTCTTT	CAWSVSPGEAFF
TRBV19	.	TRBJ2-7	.	TGTGCCAGTAGTACTGGCCCCCGAGGTGGCGAGCAGTACTTC	CASSTGPRGGEQYF
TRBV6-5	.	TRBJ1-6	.	TGTGCCAGCAGTTACTCAAGCTTTTCACCCCTCCACTTT	CASSYSSFSPLHF
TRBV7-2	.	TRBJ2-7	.	TGTGCCAGCAGCTTAGGGGAGGGGGGCGCCCTAACTACGAGGCAGTACTTC	CASSLGEGGALTTRQYF
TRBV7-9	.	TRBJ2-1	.	TGTGCCAGCAGCTTAGATCACGATGAGCAGTTCTTC	CASSLDHDEQFF
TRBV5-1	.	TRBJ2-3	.	TGCGCCAGCAGCTCACTAAGGACGGAGGGCACAGATACGCAGTATTTT	CASSSLRTEGTDTQYF
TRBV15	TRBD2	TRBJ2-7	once	TGTGCCACCAGCAGAGAGCGCGGGAGCTACGAGCAGTACTTC	CATSRERGSYEQYF
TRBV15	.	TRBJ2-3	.	TGTGCCACCAGCAGGGGCATTGGTCCAGATACGCAGTATTTT	CATSRGIGPDTQYF
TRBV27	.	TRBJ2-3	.	TGTGCCAGCAGTCCCGACACAGATACGCAGTATTTT	CASSPDTDTQYF
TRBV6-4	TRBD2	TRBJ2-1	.	TGTGCCAGCAGTGATAGCGGGGGGGCTGGTTACAATGAGCAGTTCTTC	CASSDSGGAGYNEQFF
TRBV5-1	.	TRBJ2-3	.	TGCGCCAGCAGCTTGGCCCAGGGAGTCACAGATACGCAGTATTTT	CASSLAQGVTDTQYF
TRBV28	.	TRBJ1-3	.	TGTGCCAGCAGTTTAAGGGCGACTGGAAACACCATATATTTT	CASSLRATGNTIYF
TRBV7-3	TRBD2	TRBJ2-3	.	TGTGCCAGCAGCCCTAGCGGGAGGGCCGGGGAGCAGTATTTT	CASSPSGRAGEQYF
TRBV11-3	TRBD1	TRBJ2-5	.	TGTGCCAGCAGCTTGGGACAGCAAGAGACCCAGTACTTC	CASSLGQQETQYF
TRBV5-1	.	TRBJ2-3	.	TGCGCCAGCAGCGCCCTAGGGGGTGCAGATACGCAGTATTTT	CASSALGGADTQYF
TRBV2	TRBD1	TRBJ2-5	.	TGTGCCAGTCCAGGGGGCTGGAAAGAGACCCAGTACTTC	CASPGGWKETQYF
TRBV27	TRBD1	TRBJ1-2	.	TGTGCCAGCAGCAGCCACTCAGCACAGGGGATGAATGGCTACACCTTC	CASSSHSAQGMNGYTF
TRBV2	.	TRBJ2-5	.	TGTGCCAGCGGCAGGGGCAAAGAGACCCAGTACTTC	CASGRGKETQYF
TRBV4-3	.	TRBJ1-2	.	TGCGCCAGCAGCCAAGTTCACGAGGTTTTTAACTATGGCTACACCTTC	CASSQVHEVFNYGYTF
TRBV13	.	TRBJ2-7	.	TGTGCCAGCAGCTTCAGGGGCTCCAGCTCCTACGAGCAGTACTTC	CASSFRGSSSYEQYF
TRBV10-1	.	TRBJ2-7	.	TGCGCCAGCAGTGAGTCTTGGGGGGCCCGGGACGAGCAGTACTTC	CASSESWGARDEQYF
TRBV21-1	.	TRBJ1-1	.	TGTGCCAGCAGCAAAGGTTTTTTTTGGAAGGTATTGGCTTTCTTT	CASSKGFFWKVLAFF
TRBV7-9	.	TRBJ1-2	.	TGTGCCAGCAGCTCAGGAGAGGTTCCTAACTATGGCTACACCTTC	CASSSGEVPNYGYTF
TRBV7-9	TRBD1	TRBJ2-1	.	TGTGCCAGCAGCCCGACAGGGGGCAATGAGCAGTTCTTC	CASSPTGGNEQFF
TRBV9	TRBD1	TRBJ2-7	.	TGTGCCAGCAGCCCAACCGGGACAGGGCTCCACGAGCAGTACTTC	CASSPTGTGLHEQYF
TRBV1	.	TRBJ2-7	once	TGCACCAGCCCGAGTCACAGGGGGTTCGTCAGCTCCTACGAGCAGTACTTC	CTSPSHRGFVSSYEQYF
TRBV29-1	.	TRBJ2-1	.	TGCAGCGTTGGGGCAGGCCCTGGCAATGAGCAGTTCTTC	CSVGAGPGNEQFF
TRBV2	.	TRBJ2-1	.	TGTGCCAGCAGTGCATTTAGCGGCAGCTCCTACAATGAGCAGTTCTTC	CASSAFSGSSYNEQFF
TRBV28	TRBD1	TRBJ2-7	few	TGTGCCGCTACGACAGGGGAATCCCACGAGCAGTACTTC	CAATTGESHEQYF
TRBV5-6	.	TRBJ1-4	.	TGTGCCAGCAGCCCGTACAGCATCCTGGGGATTAATGAAAAACTGTTTTTT	CASSPYSILGINEKLFF
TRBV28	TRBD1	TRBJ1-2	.	TGTGCCAGCAGGGGGGACAGAGGGTATGGCTACACCTTC	CASRGDRGYGYTF
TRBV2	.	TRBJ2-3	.	TGTGCCAGCAGTGGTTCAGTCGCAGATACGCAGTATTTT	CASSGSVADTQYF
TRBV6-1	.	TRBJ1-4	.	TGTGCCAGCAGTGAAAGCCGACAGACTTACGGTGAAAAACTGTTTTTT	CASSESRQTYGEKLFF
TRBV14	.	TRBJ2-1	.	TGTGCCAGCAGCCAAGACAGGAGACATGAGCAGTTCTTC	CASSQDRRHEQFF